This T cell receptor beta chain was sequenced in a study of blood T cells in healthy people across ages. Study conclusions and caveats: Researchers said unsorted PBMCs prevented a conclusive naive versus antigen-experienced comparison.

This CDR3 region has 12 residues. CDR1 and CDR2 from the germline V gene are DFQATT and SNEGSKA (reference sequence). Trimming took 4 bases from V and 5 from J; bases not matched to a gene: 4. This clonotype occurred a few times. The antigen is not known. Using a J-beta primer mix together with a sample-barcoded 5' primer, a second PCR was run for roughly 6 to 12 cycles. Each cDNA molecule was tagged by a template-switch adaptor with 12 random nucleotides. TCRdb fed the 5' RACE reads into MiXCR, producing one record per CDR3 protein. The table records roughly 800,000 distinct CDR3 sequences, roughly 25% of them present only once. In addition, the sample was reused for a study of T cells of mothers and their children. That source adds: T cell clones that were persistent and microchimeric went undetected.

Sequenced input: blood. The TCR comes from a boy between 10 and 17 years old in good health. The chain joins TRBV20-1 to TRBJ2-7; 8 positions agree with TRBD2. The CDR3 DNA follows: TGCAGTGCTACCCGGACTAGCCACGAGCAGTACTTC. Translating gives CSATRTSHEQYF.